The 26 T cell receptor beta chains listed next were all sequenced from one sample in a study of shared clonotypes between healthy human individuals. The repertoire was sequenced with immunoSEQ multiplex PCR; TCRdb's copy has only in-frame clones and lacks some. The table lists millions of clones, less than 95% of them singletons. The naive CD8 fraction comprised CD45RO-negative cells positively selected for CCR7 and excluded terminally differentiated effector memory CD45RA+ cells. The sequencing input was naive CD8+ T cells sorted from blood. The receptor source for this set is a man aged 18 to 29 in good health.

The chain combines TRBV4-1 with TRBJ2-1, with D tentatively TRBD2 (7 bases). There are 14 residues in the CDR3. The V end lost 4 bases, the J end lost 8 bases, and 15 bases lay between the germline ends. Germline V gene lookup returns CDR1 MGHRA and CDR2 YSYEKL. The CDR3 spells CASSPLAGADEQFF. CDR3 bases: TGCGCCAGCAGCCCGCTCGCGGGGGCCGATGAGCAGTTCTTC.

The V gene is TRBV7-2, the J gene TRBJ2-7; unclear D gene. Trimming stripped 5 bases from V and 0 bases from J, with 11 bases between. The germline V gene has CDR1 SGHTA and CDR2 FQGNSA. CDR3 length: 14 amino acids. The CDR3, as DNA: TGTGCCAGCAGCCACGCCGGCGGCTCCTACGAGCAGTACTTC. Amino acid sequence: CASSHAGGSYEQYF. Supplemented by reference TRBV7-2 and TRBJ2-7, the full variable domain reads GAGVSQSPSNKVTEKGKDVELRCDPISGHTALYWYRQSLGQGLEFLIYFQGNSAPDKSGLPSDRFSAERTGGSVSTLTIQRTQQEDSAVYLCASSHAGGSYEQYFGPGTRLTVT.

The chain combines TRBV9 with TRBJ2-1, with D tentatively TRBD1 (6 bases). V gave up 3 bases and J gave up 7 bases, with 8 bases separating them. Germline V gene sequence: CDR1 SGDLS, CDR2 YYNGEE. The length of the CDR3 is 12 residues. The CDR3: CASSDRANEQFF. Written as DNA, the CDR3 is TGTGCCAGCAGCGACAGGGCGAATGAGCAGTTCTTC. The variable domain in full, completed from reference TRBV9 and TRBJ2-1, reads DSGVTQTPKHLITATGQRVTLRCSPRSGDLSVYWYQQSLDQGLQFLIQYYNGEERAKGNILERFSAQQFPDLHSELNLSSLELGDSALYFCASSDRANEQFFGPGTRLTVL.

The rearrangement joins TRBV27 to TRBJ2-2; D is possibly TRBD1 (6 bases). The CDR3 totals 15 residues. Deletions cut 8 bases from V and 7 bases from J, with 20 bases between. From germline, CDR1 is MNHEY and CDR2 SMNVEV (reference sequence). The CDR3 sequence: CASSSQAGAIGELFF. The CDR3 DNA follows: TGTGCCAGCTCTTCCCAGGCAGGGGCGATCGGGGAGCTGTTTTTT.

The V call is TRBV9, the J call TRBJ2-2, with 12 bases that match TRBD1. The germline gives CDR1 SGDLS, CDR2 YYNGEE. This CDR3 is 15 amino acids long. With V trimmed by 4 bases and J by 4 bases, 2 bases remained unmatched. CDR3 sequence reads: CASSSGQGATGELFF. In DNA, the CDR3 is TGTGCCAGCAGCTCGGGACAGGGGGCCACCGGGGAGCTGTTTTTT.

This clone occurred once. J is TRBJ2-1 and V is TRBV5-6; 8 bases are shared with TRBD2. Germline V gene sequence: CDR1 SGHDT, CDR2 YYEEEE. This CDR3 has 14 amino acids. The V gene end was trimmed by 7 bases and the J gene end by 3 bases; junction bases not matched to a gene: 6. The CDR3 sequence: CASQPGLVYNEQFF. CDR3 in DNA: TGTGCCAGCCAGCCGGGACTAGTCTACAATGAGCAGTTCTTC. Based on the CDR3 plus reference TRBV5-6 and TRBJ2-1, the full variable domain is DAGVTQSPTHLIKTRGQQVTLRCSPKSGHDTVSWYQQALGQGPQFIFQYYEEEERQRGNFPDRFSGHQFPNYSSELNVNALLLGDSALYLCASQPGLVYNEQFFGPGTRLTVL.

This chain links TRBV4-3 with TRBJ2-7, with TRBD1 as a possible D gene (6 bases). The V gene lost 0 bases and the J gene lost 4 bases, with 13 bases spanning the gap. Germline CDR1 LGHNA, CDR2 YSLEER. The CDR3 extends over 15 amino acids. This chain's CDR3 is CASSQDGGRLYEQYF. CDR3 DNA: TGCGCCAGCAGCCAAGATGGGGGCAGGCTATACGAGCAGTACTTC.

The chain carries TRBV4-3 and TRBJ2-3; 7 bases line up with TRBD1. J was trimmed by 5 bases and V by 0 bases; bases with no gene match: 11. This CDR3 has 17 amino acids. Germline V gene data show CDR1 as LGHNA and CDR2 as YSLEER. The chain's CDR3 is CASSQDPDRSEGDTQYF. Written as DNA, the CDR3 is TGCGCCAGCAGCCAAGATCCGGACAGGTCCGAAGGAGATACGCAGTATTTT.

This chain connects TRBV7-9 to TRBJ2-7; TRBD1 might be the D (6 bases). In germline, CDR1 is SEHNR, CDR2 FQNEAQ (reference sequence). The V and J ends lost 5 bases and 2 bases respectively, with 13 bases between them. This CDR3 region has 14 residues. For the CDR3, the DNA is TGTGCCAGCAGCCCCGGACAGCTCGCCTACGAGCAGTACTTC. This encodes CASSPGQLAYEQYF.

This chain connects TRBV10-3 to TRBJ1-1; D may be TRBD1 (5 bases). Trimming removed 4 bases from V and 0 bases from J, with 12 bases in between. The CDR3 contains 15 residues. From germline, CDR1 is ENHRY and CDR2 SYGVKD. The CDR3 sequence: CAISGGREMNTEAFF. The DNA of the CDR3 is TGTGCCATCAGTGGAGGCAGGGAAATGAACACTGAAGCTTTCTTT.

The chain carries TRBV7-6 and TRBJ1-1; D remains ambiguous. This CDR3 is built from 12 residues. CDR1 SGHVS and CDR2 FNYEAQ come from the germline V gene. Trimming pared 5 bases from V and 7 bases from J, leaving 11 bases between. CDR3 sequence: CASSPPSGEAFF. CDR3 bases: TGTGCCAGCAGCCCCCCCAGTGGTGAAGCTTTCTTT.

This chain links TRBV6-6 with TRBJ2-1; D remains ambiguous. This CDR3 is built from 14 residues. Trimming pared 4 bases from V and 5 bases from J, leaving 12 bases between. Germline-derived CDR1 and CDR2 are MNHNY and SVGAGI (reference sequence). The CDR3 reads CASSSPSQDNEQFF. The CDR3 DNA is TGTGCCAGCAGTTCCCCCTCTCAGGACAATGAGCAGTTCTTC.

The CDR3 loop is CASSLRLDRDNEQFF. The DNA of the CDR3 is TGTGCCAGCAGCCTAAGACTTGACAGGGACAATGAGCAGTTCTTC. The chain links TRBV9 to TRBJ2-1; TRBD1 agrees at 7 bases. CDR1 and CDR2 (germline): SGDLS, YYNGEE. The length of the CDR3 is 15 residues. Germline trimming cut 4 bases from V and 5 bases from J; bases unmatched to any gene: 9.

This chain's CDR3 is CASLGWEEDTEAFF. CDR3 nucleotides: TGTGCCAGCTTGGGGTGGGAGGAGGACACTGAAGCTTTCTTT. The chain combines TRBV11-2 with TRBJ1-1; D is uncertain. CDR3 length: 14 amino acids. Germline CDR1 SGHAT, CDR2 FQNNGV. Trimming took 8 bases from V and 3 from J, leaving 16 bases between them.

The CDR3 here is CASSLYSESLSTDTQYF. In nucleotides, the CDR3 is TGTGCCAGCAGTTTATATAGCGAGTCCCTGAGCACAGATACGCAGTATTTT. The genes are TRBV27 and TRBJ2-3; the D gene is possibly TRBD2 (5 bases). Germline CDR1 is MNHEY and CDR2 is SMNVEV (reference sequence). Between the trimmed V and J ends, which lost 1 base and 0 bases, there was a span of 14 bases. The CDR3 sequence is 17 residues long.

The CDR3, as DNA: TGTGCCAGCAGTCTCGACAGGGGGTACACCGGGGAGCTGTTTTTT. The encoded protein is CASSLDRGYTGELFF. The V and J genes are TRBV6-5 and TRBJ2-2; TRBD1 matches at 9 bases. Germline trimming cut 5 bases from V and 3 bases from J; bases unmatched to any gene: 4. The germline V gene encodes CDR1 MNHEY and CDR2 SVGAGI. The CDR3 consists of 15 residues.

The chain employs TRBV7-3 and TRBJ2-1; 9 bases fit TRBD1. V was pared by 4 bases and J by 4 bases, with 5 bases of the junction left unmatched. The CDR3 contains 15 residues. In germline, CDR1 is SGHTA, CDR2 FQGTGA. CDR3 amino acids: CASSWGQGIYNEQFF. The CDR3 bases are TGTGCCAGCAGCTGGGGACAGGGTATATACAATGAGCAGTTCTTC. The whole variable domain, remainder taken from reference TRBV7-3 and TRBJ2-1, is GAGVSQTPSNKVTEKGKYVELRCDPISGHTALYWYRQSLGQGPEFLIYFQGTGAADDSGLPNDRFFAVRPEGSVSTLKIQRTERGDSAVYLCASSWGQGIYNEQFFGPGTRLTVL.

Comments on this clone: This same CDR3 is encoded by further DNA sequences in the sample. The CDR3 protein is CASSISGSSYEQYF. DNA of the CDR3: TGTGCCAGTAGTATCTCGGGAAGCTCCTACGAGCAGTACTTC. The rearrangement joins TRBV19 to TRBJ2-7, with D tentatively TRBD2 (5 bases). Trimming stripped 3 bases from V and 0 bases from J, with 9 bases between. Germline CDR1 LNHDA, CDR2 SQIVND (reference sequence). This CDR3 is built from 14 residues.

V is TRBV27 and J is TRBJ2-3; no reliable D call. Germline V gene data show CDR1 as MNHEY and CDR2 as SMNVEV (reference sequence). This CDR3 contains 14 residues. V dropped 8 bases and J dropped 8 bases, with 20 bases sitting between them. CDR3 amino acids: CASHKAGVVATQYF. DNA of the CDR3: TGTGCCAGCCACAAAGCTGGGGTGGTAGCTACGCAGTATTTT.

This clone was seen just once. V gene TRBV28 combines with J gene TRBJ1-4, with no clear D. Germline CDR1 reads MDHEN; CDR2 reads SYDVKM. Deletions cut 5 bases from V and 7 bases from J, with 11 bases between. CDR3 length: 13 amino acids. CDR3 in DNA: TGTGCCAGCAGTCCGGGTTTAGGTGAAAAACTGTTTTTT. It translates to CASSPGLGEKLFF.

The count of this clone is one. This chain connects TRBV19 to TRBJ2-2; D is possibly TRBD1 (6 bases). The germline V and J ends were trimmed by 3 bases and 4 bases, with 12 bases remaining between them. There are 15 residues in the CDR3. In germline, CDR1 is LNHDA, CDR2 SQIVND (reference sequence). This chain's CDR3 is CASSMLGAGTGELFF. The CDR3 DNA is TGTGCCAGTAGTATGCTGGGGGCGGGCACCGGGGAGCTGTTTTTT.

This chain links TRBV4-1 with TRBJ2-7, with 7 bases aligning to TRBD1. Germline lookup yields CDR1 MGHRA and CDR2 YSYEKL. V lost 4 bases and J lost 4; bases outside the gene matches: 10. The CDR3 is 15 residues long. CDR3 DNA: TGCGCCAGCAGCCCCAGCAAGGGGGCAAATTACGAGCAGTACTTC. This translates into CASSPSKGANYEQYF.

The chain employs TRBV4-1 and TRBJ2-7, with 9 bases that match TRBD1. This CDR3 is built from 15 residues. Germline-derived CDR1 and CDR2 are MGHRA and YSYEKL. Trimming took 1 base from V and 4 from J; bases not matched to a gene: 5. The CDR3 DNA sequence: TGCGCCAGCAGCCAAGTAGGGACAGGGTTGTACGAGCAGTACTTC. Amino acids: CASSQVGTGLYEQYF.

This rearrangement joins TRBV27 to TRBJ2-1, with D perhaps matching TRBD2 (6 bases). The CDR3 is 16 amino acids. The ends were cut back, 5 bases at V and 2 bases at J, with 16 bases in the middle. Germline assignment: CDR1 MNHEY and CDR2 SMNVEV (reference sequence). CDR3 protein: CASSDLAKATYNEQFF. The CDR3 bases are TGTGCCAGCAGTGACCTAGCGAAAGCAACCTACAATGAGCAGTTCTTC.

The chain has TRBV7-9 and TRBJ2-7; 8 bases map to TRBD1. Germline trimming cut 5 bases from V and 7 bases from J; bases unmatched to any gene: 16. Per germline, CDR1 SEHNR and CDR2 FQNEAQ (reference sequence). The CDR3 is made up of 16 amino acids. The CDR3 nucleotides read TGTGCCAGCAGCCCTCCGGCCCAGGGGGCATTTAGGGAGCAGTACTTC. This encodes CASSPPAQGAFREQYF.

This chain links TRBV7-6 with TRBJ2-5; unclear D gene. V was cut by 5 bases and J by 0 bases, with 10 bases left in between. Germline values: CDR1 SGHVS, CDR2 FNYEAQ. The CDR3 loop spans 14 amino acids. The CDR3 is CASSTRLYQETQYF. DNA for the CDR3: TGTGCCAGCAGCACCCGACTTTACCAAGAGACCCAGTACTTC.